These 26 T cell receptor beta chains came from one sample sequenced in a study of long-term antiretroviral therapy in people with HIV (dated by TCRdb to 2022 to 2024). The immunoSEQ hsTCRB v3.0 assay was used at survey level resolution to sequence the TRB variable region. TCRdb stores this immuneACCESS table with in-frame sequences only. Part of the clones is absent; in the studies checked, under half of the shortfall reflects unresolved V genes, and no reason is known for the rest. Recorded for this sample are about 11,000 clones; less than 80% of them occurred a single time. Roughly 19% of the sample comes from the top ten. Sequences were derived from unsorted PBMCs, sampled at the start of antiretroviral therapy, before treatment. The source of these receptors is a man aged 25 to 45 with HIV.

This clone was found a few times. This chain connects TRBV5-1 to TRBJ1-4, with D maybe TRBD1 (6 bases). CDR3 length equals 16 residues. Germline CDR1 SGHRS, CDR2 YFSETQ. V was shortened by 0 bases and J by 7 bases, with 16 bases between the two germline ends. The CDR3 loop is CASSLGDATQGEKLFF. The CDR3, as DNA: TGCGCCAGCAGCTTGGGAGATGCGACACAGGGTGAAAAACTGTTTTTT.

This clone was observed a few times. The V call is TRBV25-1, the J call TRBJ1-2; 7 bases map to TRBD1. CDR3 length: 15 amino acids. V lost 5 bases, J lost 4 bases, and 10 bases stayed unmatched. Looked up from germline, CDR1 is MGHDK and CDR2 is SYGVNS. As DNA, the CDR3 is TGTGCCAGCAGTACAGACAGGGCGGAAGGCTATGGCTACACCTTC. It is translated as CASSTDRAEGYGYTF.

The chain couples TRBV19 to TRBJ2-3; possible D gene TRBD1, 6 bases. CDR1 is LNHDA and CDR2 is SQIVND in the germline V gene (reference sequence). The V end was cut by 8 bases, the J end by 4 bases, with 7 bases between. The CDR3 has 11 amino acids. CDR3 sequence reads: CASYRADTQYF. In DNA form, the CDR3 reads TGTGCCAGTTACAGGGCAGATACGCAGTATTTT.

The V call is TRBV27, the J call TRBJ2-7, with TRBD2 identical over 11 bases. Germline CDR1 and CDR2: MNHEY and SMNVEV (reference sequence). This CDR3 has 14 amino acids. After removal of 6 bases from V and 5 bases from J, the junction contained 6 bases not matched to a gene. The CDR3: CASRELAGVHEQYF. The DNA of the CDR3 is TGTGCCAGCAGAGAACTAGCGGGAGTTCACGAGCAGTACTTC.

V is TRBV15 and J is TRBJ2-7; the match to TRBD1 covers 9 bases. This CDR3 spans 15 amino acids. The germline V gene encodes CDR1 LNHNV and CDR2 YYDKDF (reference sequence). V was pared by 1 base and J by 3 bases, with 4 bases of the junction left unmatched. CDR3 in DNA: TGTGCCACCAGCAGAGGGGGACAGGGCGACTACGAGCAGTACTTC. Its protein product is CATSRGGQGDYEQYF.

The chain uses TRBV14 and TRBJ2-5, with a tentative D call TRBD1 (6 bases). The V gene's germline CDR1 is SGHDN and CDR2 FVKESK. V was shortened by 1 base and J by 7 bases, with 13 bases between the two germline ends. CDR3 length: 14 residues. The CDR3 is CASSQARGAGTQYF. The CDR3, as DNA: TGTGCCAGCAGCCAAGCCAGGGGCGCTGGGACCCAGTACTTC.

This chain connects TRBV7-2 to TRBJ2-7; perhaps TRBD1 as D (7 bases). Between the trimmed V and J ends, which lost 5 bases and 4 bases, there was a span of 24 bases. This CDR3 has 17 residues. Germline assignment: CDR1 SGHTA and CDR2 FQGNSA. The CDR3 here is CASSRAGGQLKQYEQYF. CDR3 nucleotides: TGTGCCAGCAGCCGCGCCGGGGGACAGCTGAAACAATACGAGCAGTACTTC.

The chain recombines TRBV4-3 with TRBJ2-7, with D hard to call. This CDR3 is built from 16 residues. CDR1 LGHNA and CDR2 YSLEER come from the germline V gene. V lost 1 base and J lost 2, with 15 bases in between. CDR3 DNA sequence: TGCGCCAGCAGCCAAGGTGCAGGAAATAACCCCTACGAGCAGTACTTC. It codes for CASSQGAGNNPYEQYF.

The chain uses TRBV10-2 and TRBJ2-1, with D maybe TRBD2 (5 bases). V lost 0 bases and J lost 0, with 9 bases in between. The CDR3 has 16 amino acids. Germline V gene sequence: CDR1 WSHSY, CDR2 SAAADI. DNA of the CDR3: TGCGCCAGCAGTGAGTCTGGGCGGGTCTCCTACAATGAGCAGTTCTTC. Encoded protein: CASSESGRVSYNEQFF.

The chain uses TRBV5-8 and TRBJ1-2, with D possibly TRBD1 on 6 matching bases. CDR1 is SGHTS, CDR2 YDEGEE, per germline. The CDR3 has 11 residues. With 7 bases removed from V and 5 bases from J, the gap between germline ends came to 9 bases. CDR3 amino acids: CASSRGYGYTF. Here the CDR3 DNA reads TGTGCCAGCTCCAGGGGTTATGGCTACACCTTC.

This chain links TRBV7-9 with TRBJ2-4; tentatively, D is TRBD1 (6 bases). Between the trimmed V and J ends, which lost 4 bases and 7 bases, there was a span of 14 bases. This CDR3 has 14 residues. Germline loops: CDR1 SEHNR, CDR2 FQNEAQ (reference sequence). This CDR3 reads CASSYTGWTNIQYF. In nucleotides, the CDR3 is TGTGCCAGCAGCTACACAGGGTGGACGAACATTCAGTACTTC.

The genes are TRBV7-2 and TRBJ2-7, with D perhaps given as TRBD1 or TRBD2 (7 bases each). CDR3 size: 14 residues. Germline values: CDR1 SGHTA, CDR2 FQGNSA. V was pared by 5 bases and J by 3 bases, with 14 bases between. The CDR3 nucleotides read TGTGCCAGCAGCCTCCAGGGGGGGCTCTACGAGCAGTACTTC. This translates into CASSLQGGLYEQYF.

The gene calls are TRBV6-1 and TRBJ2-7; D perhaps matches TRBD2 (5 bases). This CDR3 is 11 amino acids long. CDR1 is MNHNS and CDR2 is SASEGT in the germline V gene. Deletions cut 11 bases from V and 6 bases from J, with 14 bases between. CDR3 DNA sequence: TGTGCCGCCGGGGTCGTGGGCGAGCAGTACTTC. Protein: CAAGVVGEQYF.

V and J are TRBV7-9 and TRBJ1-5; possibly TRBD1 for D (5 bases). The CDR3 length is 12 residues. V lost 3 bases and J lost 6, with 6 bases in between. CDR1 is SEHNR and CDR2 is FQNEAQ in the germline V gene (reference sequence). The chain's CDR3 is CASSFGGQPQHF. CDR3 nucleotides: TGTGCCAGCAGCTTTGGGGGTCAGCCCCAGCATTTT.

V gene TRBV6-5 combines with J gene TRBJ2-7; D is undetermined. Germline loops: CDR1 MNHEY, CDR2 SVGAGI. V was trimmed by 0 bases and J by 0 bases, leaving 9 bases between them. The CDR3 is made up of 15 amino acids. CDR3 protein: CASSYSPSSSYEQYF. The CDR3 DNA reads as TGTGCCAGCAGTTACTCGCCCAGCAGCTCCTACGAGCAGTACTTC.

This clone was detected only once. The V call is TRBV21-1, the J call TRBJ2-7; the table's D call of TRBD1 was not tested on the DNA. TRBV21-1 is deemed a pseudogene. The CDR3 runs to 14 residues. CDR3 DNA: TGTGCCAGCACCATAGAGACAGGGGACTACGAGCAGTACTTC. Translated, it gives CASTIETGDYEQYF.

DNA for the CDR3: TGTGCCAGCAGTTCAAGCGGGGGATCTACCTACGAGCAGTACTTC. Amino acid sequence: CASSSSGGSTYEQYF. The chain uses TRBV21-1 and TRBJ2-7; the DNA was not used to check the table's D call, TRBD2. TRBV21-1 is a pseudogene locus. The CDR3 runs to 15 residues.

The chain is built from TRBV27 and TRBJ2-1, with D hard to call. The CDR3 runs to 14 residues. From germline, CDR1 is MNHEY and CDR2 SMNVEV (reference sequence). Deletions cut 5 bases from V and 4 bases from J, with 12 bases between. In nucleotides, the CDR3 is TGTGCCAGCAGTATGGGCCTTACATACAATGAGCAGTTCTTC. It specifies CASSMGLTYNEQFF.

The V and J genes are TRBV9 and TRBJ2-5; D gene ambiguous. The CDR3 runs to 14 residues. Germline CDR1 is SGDLS and CDR2 is YYNGEE. V was shortened by 0 bases and J by 1 base, with 7 bases between the two germline ends. The CDR3 DNA follows: TGTGCCAGCAGCGTAGTGGGCACCCAAGAGACCCAGTACTTC. It encodes CASSVVGTQETQYF.

In its sample, this clone was seen a few times. The chain carries TRBV28 and TRBJ2-5; TRBD2 aligns across 13 bases. CDR3 length: 18 amino acids. After removal of 5 bases from V and 4 bases from J, the junction contained 13 bases not matched to a gene. CDR1 is MDHEN, CDR2 SYDVKM, per germline. In DNA form, the CDR3 reads TGTGCCAGCAGTCCGAGACCGGGGGGACTAGCGGGGATAGAGACCCAGTACTTC. Its protein product is CASSPRPGGLAGIETQYF.

This clone was counted a few times. The chain has TRBV7-8 and TRBJ2-5; D could derive from TRBD1 or TRBD2 (5 bases each). The CDR3 totals 17 residues. With 3 bases removed from V and 2 bases from J, the gap between germline ends came to 19 bases. The germline V gene has CDR1 SGHVS and CDR2 FQNEAQ. CDR3 sequence reads: CASSFMPGTAKQETQYF. The CDR3 nucleotides are TGTGCCAGCAGCTTTATGCCCGGGACGGCAAAACAAGAGACCCAGTACTTC.

This clone was seen a few times. This CDR3 reads CASSGGDRNSPLHF. For the CDR3, the DNA is TGTGCCAGCAGCGGAGGGGATAGGAATTCACCCCTCCACTTT. V usage is TRBV9 and J usage is TRBJ1-6, with a tentative D call TRBD1 (5 bases). The CDR3 consists of 14 residues. Trimming left V 3 bases short and J 7 bases short, with 11 bases between. Germline lookup yields CDR1 SGDLS and CDR2 YYNGEE.

This clone occurred once. The rearrangement joins TRBV13 to TRBJ2-1, with TRBD1 matching 11 bases. There are 22 residues in the CDR3. Germline lookup yields CDR1 PRHDT and CDR2 FYEKMQ (reference sequence). The ends lost 5 bases at V and 0 bases at J; junction bases unmatched: 21. The CDR3 bases are TGTGCCAGCAGCCGGACAGGGGGCGCGAGCGGGAGTCTTTCGGGCTCCTACAATGAGCAGTTCTTC. Translating it yields CASSRTGGASGSLSGSYNEQFF.

This clone has a handful of counts. The chain carries TRBV6-1 and TRBJ2-1; 10 bases fit TRBD2. V lost 3 bases to trimming and J lost 0 bases; unmatched junction nucleotides: 8. The germline CDR1 and CDR2 sequences are MNHNS and SASEGT. This CDR3 has 18 amino acids. CDR3 DNA: TGTGCCAGCAGTGATGCGGGACTAGCGCCAAGCTCCTACAATGAGCAGTTCTTC. This codes for CASSDAGLAPSSYNEQFF.

This clone was counted once. The V call is TRBV7-9, the J call TRBJ2-7; D gene uncertain. V was pared by 2 bases and J by 0 bases, with 14 bases between. Germline CDR1 is SEHNR and CDR2 is FQNEAQ (reference sequence). The CDR3 runs to 16 residues. CDR3 protein: CASSLTIGLSSYEQYF. CDR3 DNA: TGTGCCAGCAGCTTAACAATCGGTTTAAGCTCCTACGAGCAGTACTTC.

The chain employs TRBV7-9 and TRBJ2-3; D possibly corresponds to TRBD1 (5 bases). From germline, CDR1 is SEHNR and CDR2 FQNEAQ (reference sequence). The ends were cut back, 5 bases at V and 0 bases at J, with 15 bases in the middle. This CDR3 is 16 amino acids long. The CDR3: CASSLDRKASTDTQYF. The CDR3, as DNA: TGTGCCAGCAGCCTCGACAGAAAAGCTAGCACAGATACGCAGTATTTT.